This T cell receptor (beta chain) was retrieved from a study of a mutant IDH1 vaccine in newly diagnosed glioma. Study-level information: It was at week 35 that visit V12 occurred, and at week 47 that visit V13 did.

On this clone itself: What it recognizes is unknown.

Profiling relied on immunoSEQ multiplex PCR, and the TCRdb table lists in-frame clones only, not all of them. The table records around 50,000 clones, about 85% of them present only once. Documented time point: week 35, safety follow-up. Each vaccine dose was 300 ug of mutant IDH1 20-mer peptide, with topical imiquimod. CDR3 size: 13 residues. V dropped 5 bases and J dropped 1 base, with 8 bases sitting between them. The V gene's germline CDR1 is SGHTA and CDR2 FQGTGA. This rearrangement joins TRBV7-3 to TRBJ1-1; possible D gene TRBD1, 5 bases. The TCR originated in a young woman with glioma. Sequencing was performed on PBMCs, taken from a glioma patient whose treatment included an IDH1 peptide vaccine. The CDR3 nucleotides read TGTGCCAGCAGCATACAGGCGAACACTGAAGCTTTCTTT. Translation gives CASSIQANTEAFF.